The 23 T cell receptor beta chains below all came from one sample that was sequenced in a study of kidney transplant recipient with SARS-CoV-2 infection (TCRdb year 2021). The time point label here, explained by the study, means: pre-pandemic baseline sample and day 111 after first positive SARS-CoV-2 test. TCRdb lists the instrument as Illumina MiSeq. The raw public reads went through TCRdb reprocessing: fastp at Q25, MiXCR clone calling, in-frame beta chains kept. Identical CDR3 proteins give one entry, which carries the most common genes and DNA. This sample holds 200,000 to 250,000 distinct CDR3 sequences; about 28% were observed only once. Under 7.5% of the sample comes from the top ten. The specimen comprised a blood sample, sampled at baseline and on roughly day 110 from a kidney transplant recipient. These receptors came from a male patient aged 30 to 40 who had COVID-19 and was a kidney transplant recipient. After transplantation, some T cells may belong to the graft donor instead of the recipient.

In its sample, this clonotype was seen many times. The chain combines TRBV28 with TRBJ1-3, with 8 bases aligning to TRBD1. V was clipped by 6 bases and J by 6 bases; unmatched bases: 10. The CDR3 contains 15 residues. The germline V gene encodes CDR1 MDHEN and CDR2 SYDVKM. CDR3 coding DNA: TGTGCCAGCAGGGGGACAGGCCTTACCGAAAACACCATATATTTT. As protein: CASRGTGLTENTIYF.

Comments on this clonotype: A much larger clone sits a single nucleotide away, making a read error possible. The V call is TRBV6-1, the J call TRBJ1-4, with 8 bases aligning to TRBD1. Germline CDR1 and CDR2: MNHNS and SASEGT. CDR3 length: 14 amino acids. The CDR3 DNA is TGTGCCAACAGTGAGACAGGGGAAAATGAAAAACTGTTTTTT. Amino acid sequence: CANSETGENEKLFF.

This clonotype appeared many times. This sequence joins TRBV6-1 and TRBJ1-5; 7 bases fit TRBD1. Trimming removed 3 bases from V and 5 bases from J; junction bases left unmatched: 1. Looked up from germline, CDR1 is MNHNS and CDR2 is SASEGT. This CDR3 is built from 13 residues. The CDR3 DNA reads TGTGCCAGCAGTGAGGGACAGTATCAGCCCCAGCATTTT. Translation: CASSEGQYQPQHF.

Details on this clonotype: A much larger clone differs from this one at a single base, so this may be a read error. The chain joins TRBV6-5 to TRBJ2-2; D remains unclear. The CDR3 totals 15 residues. CDR1 is MNHEY, CDR2 SVGAGI, per germline. CDR3 amino acids: CANSYARSNTGELFF. The CDR3 DNA reads as TGTGCCAACAGTTACGCGCGGTCGAACACCGGGGAGCTGTTTTTT.

Concerning this clonotype: This may stem from a read error, because a much larger clone lies one nucleotide away. J is TRBJ2-7 and V is TRBV9, with 12 bases lining up with TRBD1. The V and J ends lost 4 bases and 3 bases, in that order; junction bases with no gene match: 8. Germline-derived CDR1 and CDR2 are SGDLS and YYNGEE. The CDR3 is made up of 16 amino acids. The CDR3 spells CASSLGTGGGNYEQYF. Here the CDR3 DNA reads TGTGCCAGCAGCCTAGGGACAGGGGGCGGGAACTACGAGCAGTACTTC.

This clonotype was found many times. The chain employs TRBV11-2 and TRBJ1-2; D call uncertain. Trimming shortened V by 5 bases and J by 4 bases, and 23 bases separated the two germline ends. Germline V gene sequence: CDR1 SGHAT, CDR2 FQNNGV. This CDR3 has 17 residues. The CDR3 DNA is TGTGCCAGCAGCCAAAGAACAACAAGCAGAAAGACCTATGGCTACACCTTC. This translates into CASSQRTTSRKTYGYTF.

This clonotype was detected ten times or more. DNA of the CDR3: TGTGCCAGCAGGAACCCAACGACAGGGTTCTACGAGCAGTACTTC. The encoded protein is CASRNPTTGFYEQYF. The J gene is TRBJ2-7, the V gene TRBV2, with 7 bases identical to TRBD1. CDR3 length: 15 amino acids. The V and J ends lost 6 bases and 3 bases, in that order; junction bases with no gene match: 11. Germline CDR1 and CDR2: SNHLY and FYNNEI.

This clonotype was counted at least ten times. The DNA of the CDR3 is TGTGCCAGCAGTTATATTCCAGAACTGGGAAAGACCTATGGCTACACCTTC. Residues: CASSYIPELGKTYGYTF. The rearrangement joins TRBV25-1 to TRBJ1-2; no clear D gene. This CDR3 is built from 17 residues. Germline assignment: CDR1 MGHDK and CDR2 SYGVNS. The germline V and J ends were trimmed by 5 bases and 4 bases, with 23 bases remaining between them.

This clonotype was observed at least ten times. This sequence joins TRBV4-2 and TRBJ1-1; no clear D gene. V lost 3 bases and J lost 2, with 10 bases in between. The CDR3 runs 14 residues. Germline lookup yields CDR1 LGHNA and CDR2 YNFKEQ. CDR3 in DNA: TGTGCCAGCAGCCACCTCGGCAAAAACACTGAAGCTTTCTTT. This codes for CASSHLGKNTEAFF.

In the case of this clonotype: This could be a read error, since a much larger clone is one nucleotide away. The gene calls are TRBV3-1 and TRBJ2-2; D not resolved. Per the germline V gene, CDR1 is LGHDT and CDR2 is YNNKEL (reference sequence). This CDR3 comprises 18 residues. The V end lost 5 bases, the J end lost 5 bases, and 24 bases lay between the germline ends. As DNA, the CDR3 is TGTGCCAGCAGCGACAATGGTCTCATTTCAGGCTTGACCGGGGAGCTGTTTTTT. Its protein product is CASSDNGLISGLTGELFF. The full variable domain, with the rest looked up from reference TRBV3-1 and TRBJ2-2, is DTAVSQTPKYLVTQMGNDKSIKCEQNLGHDTMYWYKQDSKKFLKIMFSYNNKELIINETVPNRFSPKSPDKAHLNLHINSLELGDSAVYFCASSDNGLISGLTGELFFGEGSRLTVL.

This clonotype was found many times. The chain carries TRBV10-1 and TRBJ2-7; D is unclear. Germline CDR1 reads WNHNN; CDR2 reads SYGVQD (reference sequence). CDR3 length equals 13 residues. Trimming pared 4 bases from V and 3 bases from J, leaving 10 bases between. DNA for the CDR3: TGCGCCAGCAGTGTCATGGGTCACTACGAGCAGTACTTC. It codes for CASSVMGHYEQYF.

This rearrangement joins TRBV5-1 to TRBJ2-2, with D possibly called TRBD1 or TRBD2 (6 bases each). The CDR3 totals 16 residues. Germline CDR1 and CDR2: SGHRS and YFSETQ. V lost 4 bases, J lost 6 bases, and 19 bases lay in between. Here the CDR3 DNA reads TGCGCCAGCAGCCCCTACGGAGGGGGAGACGCCGGGGAGCTGTTTTTT. Encoded protein: CASSPYGGGDAGELFF.

At least ten counts were recorded for this clonotype. The rearrangement uses TRBV13 and TRBJ2-7, with D perhaps matching TRBD1 or TRBD2 (6 bases each). The CDR3 is 14 amino acids. Trimming left V 6 bases short and J 11 bases short, with 23 bases between. The germline V gene has CDR1 PRHDT and CDR2 FYEKMQ (reference sequence). The DNA of the CDR3 is TGTGCCAGCAGTCCTCCCACTTCGGGGGCGGTAAAGTACTTC. Protein sequence: CASSPPTSGAVKYF. The full variable domain, its missing parts supplied by reference TRBV13 and TRBJ2-7, is AAGVIQSPRHLIKEKRETATLKCYPIPRHDTVYWYQQGPGQDPQFLISFYEKMQSDKGSIPDRFSAQQFSDYHSELNMSSLELGDSALYFCASSPPTSGAVKYFGPGTRLTVT.

V gene TRBV6-5 combines with J gene TRBJ1-5; possibly TRBD1 for D (5 bases). The CDR3 is made up of 13 amino acids. Germline V gene data show CDR1 as MNHEY and CDR2 as SVGAGI. Trimming stripped 10 bases from V and 0 bases from J, with 10 bases between. The CDR3 loop is CANRTRSNQPQHF. CDR3 coding DNA: TGTGCCAACCGGACACGTAGCAATCAGCCCCAGCATTTT.

With regard to this clonotype: A much bigger clone sits one base away, suggesting this may be a read error. The V gene is TRBV5-1, the J gene TRBJ1-2; D not resolved. V lost 0 bases and J 4 bases, leaving 7 bases between the germline ends. CDR1 and CDR2 from the germline V gene are SGHRS and YFSETQ. The CDR3 covers 13 residues. The chain's CDR3 is CASSLVVGYGYTF. In DNA, the CDR3 is TGCGCCAGCAGCTTGGTGGTGGGCTATGGCTACACCTTC.

On this clonotype: One junction end disagrees with the germline gene, perhaps due to a read error. The V and J genes are TRBV6-4 and TRBJ2-3, with a weak D call TRBD2 (6 bases). The V gene's germline CDR1 is MRHNA and CDR2 SNTAGT. The CDR3 extends over 13 amino acids. CDR3 sequence reads: CAGSASGTDTQYF. CDR3 DNA: TGTGCCGGCAGTGCTAGCGGCACAGATACGCAGTATTTT.

There are many counts of this clonotype. The V and J genes are TRBV11-3 and TRBJ1-2; no clear D. With 4 bases removed from V and 4 bases from J, the gap between germline ends came to 22 bases. The CDR3 runs 17 residues. The germline CDR1 and CDR2 sequences are SGHNT and YENEEA. CDR3 coding DNA: TGTGCCAGCAGCTGGAATCCCGATCTCGGAAAGACCTATGGCTACACCTTC. This sequence encodes CASSWNPDLGKTYGYTF.

About this clonotype itself: Just one base apart from a much larger clone, this may be a read error. The chain links TRBV20-1 to TRBJ2-3; 9 nucleotides match TRBD2. This CDR3 contains 13 residues. CDR1 and CDR2 from the germline V gene are DFQATT and SNEGSKA (reference sequence). CDR3 in DNA: TGCAGTGCCCTGAAGCGGGAGGCGGATGAGCAGTCCTTC. Translating gives CSALKREADEQSF.

This clonotype was seen ten or more times. The chain is built from TRBV27 and TRBJ1-5, with a tentative D call TRBD1 (5 bases). The length of the CDR3 is 15 residues. The germline CDR1 and CDR2 sequences are MNHEY and SMNVEV (reference sequence). The V end lost 5 bases, the J end lost 5 bases, and 16 bases lay between the germline ends. The CDR3, as DNA: TGTGCCAGCAGTCTGGGGGTCCGGGCGGATCAGCCCCAGCATTTT. This encodes CASSLGVRADQPQHF.

This clonotype was counted ten times or more. J is TRBJ1-6 and V is TRBV5-1; D call uncertain. The V gene lost 4 bases and the J gene lost 0 bases, with 14 bases spanning the gap. Germline CDR1 SGHRS, CDR2 YFSETQ. The CDR3 is made up of 17 amino acids. In DNA, the CDR3 is TGCGCCAGCAGCAGACTGGCGGGCAGCTCCTATAATTCACCCCTCCACTTT. This encodes CASSRLAGSSYNSPLHF.

This clonotype was seen ten or more times. The chain recombines TRBV6-5 with TRBJ1-2; no firm D call. The V end lost 4 bases, the J end lost 8 bases, and 20 bases lay between the germline ends. The length of the CDR3 is 15 residues. The germline CDR1 and CDR2 sequences are MNHEY and SVGAGI. CDR3 loop: CASSSPFTETRGYTF. CDR3 in DNA: TGTGCCAGCAGTTCGCCATTTACCGAAACTCGAGGCTACACCTTC.

A remark on this clonotype: It differs at one base from a far larger clone, so likely a read error. The chain is built from TRBV29-1 and TRBJ2-5, with D unresolved. The DNA end is more similar to TRBJ2-7, so the J call may be wrong. The germline CDR1 and CDR2 sequences are SQVTM and ANQGSEA. This CDR3 region has 13 residues. CDR3 in DNA: TGCAGCGTATGGACCTCTGGTCGCTACGAGCAGTACTTC. Translation gives CSVWTSGRYEQYF.

Turning to this clonotype: A much larger clone sits a single nucleotide away, making a read error possible. This chain joins TRBV28 and TRBJ2-2, with D uncertain. The CDR3 extends over 11 amino acids. Germline V CDR1 and CDR2: MDHEN, SYDVKM. V lost 2 bases and J 7 bases, leaving 2 bases between the germline ends. CDR3 nucleotide sequence: TGTGCCAGCAGTTTACTCGGGGAGCTGTTTTTT. Protein product: CASSLLGELFF.